The present entry profiles one TCR beta chain with its context. Its antigen is unidentified. The record originates from a study of post-analysis software for immune sequencing data. For the study at large: Relapsing-remitting, secondary progressive and progressive-relapsing forms of multiple sclerosis all featured among disease courses.

Germline V gene sequence: CDR1 SGHRS, CDR2 YFSETQ. V dropped 1 base and J dropped 3 bases, with 7 bases sitting between them. The CDR3 has 14 residues. cDNA libraries of TCR beta carried unique molecular identifiers. TCRdb redid the calling of the PCR reads with MiXCR, one entry per CDR3 protein. This sample has around 150,000 distinct CDR3 sequences, with about 36% found just once. Study outcomes and limitations: Four or five TRBV segments (TRBV5-6, TRBV5-1 and TRBV20-1 among them) occurred more frequently in patients than in controls. Controls showed significantly higher normalized Chao1 diversity than did multiple sclerosis patients. With F measure, samples from one preparation batch clustered together strongly.

The chain joins TRBV5-1 to TRBJ2-2; unclear D gene. The sequence was collected from a girl aged 5 to 17 with multiple sclerosis. Source: blood, taken after autologous hematopoietic stem cell transplantation. This chain's CDR3 is CASSLRGHTGELFF. In DNA, the CDR3 is TGCGCCAGCAGCTTGAGAGGTCACACCGGGGAGCTGTTTTTT. Full variable domain (missing parts from reference TRBV5-1 and TRBJ2-2): KAGVTQTPRYLIKTRGQQVTLSCSPISGHRSVSWYQQTPGQGLQFLFEYFSETQRNKGNFPGRFSGRQFSNSRSEMNVSTLELGDSALYLCASSLRGHTGELFFGEGSRLTVL.